This T cell receptor (beta chain) was sequenced in a study of T-cell memory formation after mild COVID-19. CDR1 and CDR2 from the germline V gene are ENHRY and SYGVKD. V was clipped by 6 bases and J by 0 bases, with 9 bases between them. The CDR3 length is 14 residues. TCRdb used MiXCR to reprocess the 5' RACE reads, holding one entry per CDR3 protein. The sample gives approximately 170,000 distinct CDR3 sequences, 13% of which show up once; 3% to 4% is in the top ten. The sequence was obtained from a man aged 18-30 years who had mild COVID-19 (a few samples of this study predate the infection). Cell type and time point are not known. This chain joins TRBV10-3 and TRBJ2-4; no reliable D call. Source material: PBMCs or a T cell subset sorted from them (not recorded which). CDR3 sequence reads: CAIRADIAKNIQYF. CDR3 DNA: TGTGCCATCAGGGCAGACATAGCCAAAAACATTCAGTACTTC.